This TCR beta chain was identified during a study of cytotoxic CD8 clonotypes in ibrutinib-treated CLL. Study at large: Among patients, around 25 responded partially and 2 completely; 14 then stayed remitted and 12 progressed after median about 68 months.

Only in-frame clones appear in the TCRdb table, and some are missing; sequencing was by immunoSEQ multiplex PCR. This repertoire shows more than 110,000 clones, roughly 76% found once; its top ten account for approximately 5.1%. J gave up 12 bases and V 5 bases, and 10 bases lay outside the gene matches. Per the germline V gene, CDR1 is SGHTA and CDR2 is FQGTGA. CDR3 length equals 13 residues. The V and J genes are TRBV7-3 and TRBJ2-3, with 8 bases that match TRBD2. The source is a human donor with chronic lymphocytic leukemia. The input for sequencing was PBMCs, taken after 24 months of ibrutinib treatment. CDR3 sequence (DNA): TGTGCCAGCAGCCCGGAGGGACTAGGCCCCCAGTATTTT. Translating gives CASSPEGLGPQYF.